One and the same sample provided the 25 T cell receptor beta chains below, sequenced in a study of cytomegalovirus exposure and HLA in healthy donors. TCRdb's copy holds only in-frame clones and misses some; the assay was immunoSEQ multiplex PCR. The sample has 90,000 to 100,000 clones; approximately 84% are singletons. Sequencing was performed on PBMCs. These receptors all come from a man aged 18 to 30 in good health and CMV-seropositive.

This clone appeared once. The chain couples TRBV19 to TRBJ1-1; the D gene is possibly TRBD1 (6 bases). This CDR3 region has 13 residues. V was trimmed by 6 bases and J by 1 base, leaving 9 bases between them. Germline loops: CDR1 LNHDA, CDR2 SQIVND (reference sequence). Here the CDR3 DNA reads TGTGCCAGTAGGCCGGACAGGAACACTGAAGCTTTCTTT. Translated, it gives CASRPDRNTEAFF.

The chain couples TRBV15 to TRBJ1-3, with 10 bases fitting TRBD1. Trimming at V came to 3 bases and at J to 6 bases, leaving 8 bases not matched to a gene. This CDR3 comprises 16 residues. Germline values: CDR1 LNHNV, CDR2 YYDKDF (reference sequence). The CDR3 nucleotides read TGTGCCACCAGCAGCACCTCGGGGACAGGGGAAAACACCATATATTTT. This translates into CATSSTSGTGENTIYF.

The genes are TRBV4-3 and TRBJ2-5; D perhaps matches TRBD2 (6 bases). Trimming pared 1 base from V and 1 base from J, leaving 31 bases between. CDR3 length: 22 residues. From germline, CDR1 is LGHNA and CDR2 YSLEER. The CDR3 region is CASSQAWGVRDPKKPPQETQYF. The DNA for the CDR3 is TGCGCCAGCAGCCAAGCCTGGGGGGTCCGGGACCCTAAGAAACCCCCCCAAGAGACCCAGTACTTC.

A remark on this clone: The sample holds other DNA sequences that translate to the same CDR3. J is TRBJ1-4 and V is TRBV9, with 7 bases fitting TRBD1. With V trimmed by 0 bases and J by 1 base, 3 bases remained unmatched. Germline loops: CDR1 SGDLS, CDR2 YYNGEE. This CDR3 is built from 16 residues. The CDR3 nucleotides read TGTGCCAGCAGCGTAGGAGGGGGCGAAACTAATGAAAAACTGTTTTTT. It translates to CASSVGGGETNEKLFF.

V gene TRBV29-1 combines with J gene TRBJ2-5, with unresolved D. Deletions cut 4 bases from V and 2 bases from J, with 8 bases between. Germline V CDR1 and CDR2: SQVTM, ANQGSEA. This CDR3 has 12 residues. The CDR3 coding sequence is TGCAGCGTTGTTCAGGCGCAAGAGACCCAGTACTTC. This codes for CSVVQAQETQYF.

The V gene is TRBV19, the J gene TRBJ2-2; D is undetermined. The CDR3 is 15 residues long. CDR1 LNHDA and CDR2 SQIVND come from the germline V gene (reference sequence). The ends were cut back, 3 bases at V and 4 bases at J, with 12 bases in the middle. CDR3 amino acids: CASSIEQTITGELFF. DNA of the CDR3: TGTGCCAGTAGTATCGAACAGACAATCACCGGGGAGCTGTTTTTT.

This chain connects TRBV7-2 to TRBJ1-5; D unclear. This CDR3 has 15 residues. CDR1 and CDR2 from the germline V gene are SGHTA and FQGNSA. The ends were cut back, 2 bases at V and 3 bases at J, with 11 bases in the middle. CDR3 protein: CASSLFGELNQPQHF. DNA for the CDR3: TGTGCCAGCAGCTTATTCGGGGAGCTCAATCAGCCCCAGCATTTT.

The V call is TRBV5-8, the J call TRBJ2-1; tentatively, D is TRBD1 (6 bases). Trimming removed 6 bases at V and 1 base at J, with 14 bases between. This CDR3 region has 15 residues. Germline V gene data show CDR1 as SGHTS and CDR2 as YDEGEE. The DNA for the CDR3 is TGTGCCAGCACACCTCAGGGGAGTTCCTACAATGAGCAGTTCTTC. It translates to CASTPQGSSYNEQFF.

This sequence joins TRBV4-3 and TRBJ2-4, with a weak D call TRBD1 (6 bases). Germline CDR1 reads LGHNA; CDR2 reads YSLEER. Trimming pared 2 bases from V and 3 bases from J, leaving 11 bases between. This CDR3 has 15 residues. The CDR3 bases are TGCGCCAGCAGCCAAACGACCAGGGGCAAAAACATTCAGTACTTC. It encodes CASSQTTRGKNIQYF.

The chain combines TRBV7-2 with TRBJ2-5, with 7 bases fitting TRBD1. The germline V gene encodes CDR1 SGHTA and CDR2 FQGNSA. This CDR3 has 14 amino acids. With 0 bases clipped from V and 5 bases from J, the junction kept 3 bases outside the gene matches. The CDR3 nucleotides read TGTGCCAGCAGCTTAGCAGGGGGCTGGGAGACCCAGTACTTC. Its translation: CASSLAGGWETQYF.

Comment on this clone: An end of the junction differs from the germline gene, which may be a read error. The gene calls are TRBV27 and TRBJ2-3; possibly TRBD2 for D (5 bases). This CDR3 has 15 residues. Germline V CDR1 and CDR2: MNHEY, SMNVEV (reference sequence). For the CDR3, the DNA is TGTGCCAGCAGCTTATATAGCGATAGCACAGATACGCAGTATTTT. Its translation: CASSLYSDSTDTQYF.

J is TRBJ2-7 and V is TRBV4-3, with D possibly being TRBD1 (5 bases). The CDR3 length is 17 residues. The V gene's germline CDR1 is LGHNA and CDR2 YSLEER. V dropped 0 bases and J dropped 7 bases, with 22 bases sitting between them. The CDR3 region has the DNA TGCGCCAGCAGCCAAGATCCGACAGCCCGAAGATACGGAGAGCAGTACTTC. Its translation is CASSQDPTARRYGEQYF.

In its sample, this clone was seen a few times. This rearrangement joins TRBV19 to TRBJ1-2; D call uncertain. Germline values: CDR1 LNHDA, CDR2 SQIVND (reference sequence). This CDR3 is 14 amino acids long. V gave up 2 bases and J gave up 7 bases, with 14 bases separating them. The CDR3 DNA sequence: TGTGCCAGTAGTATAATTGTGGGTGGCGGTGGCTACACCTTC. Its protein product is CASSIIVGGGGYTF.

The chain recombines TRBV7-2 with TRBJ2-7; 15 nucleotides agree with TRBD2. Germline V gives CDR1 SGHTA, CDR2 FQGNSA. V shed 6 bases and J 9 bases; nucleotides not matched to a gene: 12. CDR3 length: 16 amino acids. CDR3 DNA: TGTGCCAGCAGTTCACCTGGACTAGCGGGGGGGCCAGGGCAGTACTTC. It is translated as CASSSPGLAGGPGQYF.

J is TRBJ2-7 and V is TRBV4-3; 12 bases fit TRBD2. From germline, CDR1 is LGHNA and CDR2 YSLEER. The CDR3 sequence is 16 residues long. V dropped 0 bases and J dropped 4; count of bases not matched to a gene: 4. The CDR3 loop is CASSQETSGSAYEQYF. The CDR3 region has the DNA TGCGCCAGCAGCCAAGAGACTAGCGGGAGTGCTTACGAGCAGTACTTC.

The chain has TRBV5-6 and TRBJ2-1, with TRBD2 matching 12 bases. This CDR3 has 15 amino acids. The V segment lost 4 bases and the J segment 10 bases; nucleotides outside the gene matches: 9. Germline V lookup: CDR1 SGHDT, CDR2 YYEEEE. In DNA form, the CDR3 reads TGTGCCAGCAGCGCCGGACTAGCGGGGTTTCGGGAGCAGTTCTTC. Translating it yields CASSAGLAGFREQFF.

The count of this clone is one. V and J are TRBV28 and TRBJ2-7, with 8 bases fitting TRBD1. Germline values: CDR1 MDHEN, CDR2 SYDVKM. The CDR3 runs 14 residues. V was pared by 5 bases and J by 3 bases, with 6 bases of the junction left unmatched. As DNA, the CDR3 is TGTGCCAGCAGTACCGGACAGGGAGGCTACGAGCAGTACTTC. Its translation: CASSTGQGGYEQYF.

This clone showed up just a few times. CDR3 coding DNA: TGTGCCAGCAGTTTGGCCGCGGGGACTAGAAACTACGAGCAGTACTTC. Translated: CASSLAAGTRNYEQYF. The V call is TRBV27, the J call TRBJ2-7, with 8 bases that match TRBD2. Germline CDR1 and CDR2: MNHEY and SMNVEV (reference sequence). This CDR3 is built from 16 residues. V was clipped by 3 bases and J by 3 bases; unmatched bases: 10.

The genes are TRBV10-3 and TRBJ1-1; a possible D gene is TRBD1 (6 bases). The V end was cut by 6 bases, the J end by 5 bases, with 13 bases between. The germline gives CDR1 ENHRY, CDR2 SYGVKD. There are 13 residues in the CDR3. CDR3 nucleotides: TGTGCCATCAGCGCCAGGGGCGGTACTGAAGCTTTCTTT. Amino acid sequence: CAISARGGTEAFF.

The chain combines TRBV2 with TRBJ2-7; D is possibly TRBD2 (5 bases). This CDR3 is 14 amino acids long. The germline V gene encodes CDR1 SNHLY and CDR2 FYNNEI. V was pared by 2 bases and J by 4 bases, with 12 bases between. The CDR3 spells CASSEPGSLYEQYF. The DNA for the CDR3 is TGTGCCAGCAGTGAACCGGGATCCCTATACGAGCAGTACTTC.

This chain joins TRBV28 and TRBJ2-5; D is possibly TRBD1 (6 bases). Per germline, CDR1 MDHEN and CDR2 SYDVKM. CDR3 length: 14 residues. The V end lost 4 bases, the J end lost 4 bases, and 13 bases lay between the germline ends. The CDR3 bases are TGTGCCAGCAGTTCCGGACAGTCCCGAGAGACCCAGTACTTC. Translated, it gives CASSSGQSRETQYF.

The rearrangement joins TRBV12-5 to TRBJ2-1; 8 bases map to TRBD2. Trimming at V came to 0 bases and at J to 5 bases, leaving 15 bases not matched to a gene. This CDR3 has 19 amino acids. Germline assignment: CDR1 LGHNT and CDR2 FRNRAP. The CDR3, as DNA: TGTGCTAGTGGTTTGGTAATTCGACGTTTGGCGGGAGGAAACAATGAGCAGTTCTTC. It encodes CASGLVIRRLAGGNNEQFF.

The rearrangement joins TRBV19 to TRBJ1-5; D call uncertain. Germline V gives CDR1 LNHDA, CDR2 SQIVND (reference sequence). The CDR3 has 13 residues. Between the trimmed V and J ends, which lost 3 bases and 5 bases, there was a span of 8 bases. CDR3 sequence reads: CASSMNGYQPQHF. For the CDR3, the DNA is TGTGCCAGTAGTATGAACGGGTATCAGCCCCAGCATTTT. The full variable domain, completed using reference TRBV19 and TRBJ1-5, is DGGITQSPKYLFRKEGQNVTLSCEQNLNHDAMYWYRQDPGQGLRLIYYSQIVNDFQKGDIAEGYSVSREKKESFPLTVTSAQKNPTAFYLCASSMNGYQPQHFGDGTRLSIL.

The chain uses TRBV7-9 and TRBJ1-3, with D hard to call. Germline CDR1 SEHNR, CDR2 FQNEAQ (reference sequence). Trimming pared 1 base from V and 0 bases from J, leaving 10 bases between. The CDR3 has 16 amino acids. CDR3 in DNA: TGTGCCAGCAGCTTAGGAACTACGGTCTCTGGAAACACCATATATTTT. It specifies CASSLGTTVSGNTIYF.

The CDR3 spells CASSLGLSPTYNEQFF. DNA for the CDR3: TGTGCCAGCAGCTTAGGCCTAAGCCCAACCTACAATGAGCAGTTCTTC. The chain carries TRBV13 and TRBJ2-1; no reliable D call. V was shortened by 0 bases and J by 2 bases, with 11 bases between the two germline ends. The CDR3 is 16 residues long. Germline V gives CDR1 PRHDT, CDR2 FYEKMQ (reference sequence).